This T cell receptor beta chain came from a study of regulatory T cells in long-lasting Graves disease. Through Arm-PCR of CDR3 regions and iRepertoire HTBI primers, TCR beta libraries were built. One entry per CDR3 protein results from TCRdb running MiXCR on the multiplex PCR reads. The repertoire holds 700,000 or so distinct CDR3 sequences, with 30% as singletons. V lost 3 bases, J lost 2 bases, and 13 bases lay in between. The germline V gene has CDR1 GTSNPN and CDR2 SVGIG (reference sequence). The CDR3 loop spans 14 amino acids. The time point here: persistent/refractory GD, antithyroid drugs over 5 years with positive TRAb. TCR sequences were obtained from RNA taken from PBMCs.

V and J are TRBV30 and TRBJ2-5, with D maybe TRBD2 (5 bases). Source: peripheral blood mononuclear cells (PBMCs), taken when the disease was refractory, from a patient treated with antithyroid drugs. This sequence originates from a female donor with Graves disease. The CDR3 sequence: CAWRGSREQETQYF. The CDR3 DNA is TGTGCCTGGAGGGGGTCCCGGGAACAAGAGACCCAGTACTTC.